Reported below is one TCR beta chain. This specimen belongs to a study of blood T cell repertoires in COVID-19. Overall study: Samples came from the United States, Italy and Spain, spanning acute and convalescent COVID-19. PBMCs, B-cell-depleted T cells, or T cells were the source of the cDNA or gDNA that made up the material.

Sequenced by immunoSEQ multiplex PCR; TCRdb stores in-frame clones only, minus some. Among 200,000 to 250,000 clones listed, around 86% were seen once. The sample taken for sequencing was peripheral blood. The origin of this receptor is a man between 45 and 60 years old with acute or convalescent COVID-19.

DNA of the CDR3: TGTGCCAGCAGCCTCGGTTTCTACGAGCAGTACTTC. Its protein is CASSLGFYEQYF. J is TRBJ2-7 and V is TRBV7-2; no clear D. The CDR3 runs 12 residues. Germline loops: CDR1 SGHTA, CDR2 FQGNSA. Trimming left V 5 bases short and J 3 bases short, with 8 bases between. The full variable domain, rest sourced from reference TRBV7-2 and TRBJ2-7, is GAGVSQSPSNKVTEKGKDVELRCDPISGHTALYWYRQSLGQGLEFLIYFQGNSAPDKSGLPSDRFSAERTGGSVSTLTIQRTQQEDSAVYLCASSLGFYEQYFGPGTRLTVT.